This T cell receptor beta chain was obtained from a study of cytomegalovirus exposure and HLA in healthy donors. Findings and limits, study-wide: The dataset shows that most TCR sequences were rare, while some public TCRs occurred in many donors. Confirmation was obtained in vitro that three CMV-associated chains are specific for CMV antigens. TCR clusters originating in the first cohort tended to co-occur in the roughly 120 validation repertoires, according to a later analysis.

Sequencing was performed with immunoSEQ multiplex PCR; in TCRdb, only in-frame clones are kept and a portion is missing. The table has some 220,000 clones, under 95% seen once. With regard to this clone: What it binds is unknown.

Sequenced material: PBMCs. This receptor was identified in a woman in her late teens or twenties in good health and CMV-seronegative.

CDR3 protein: CASSTKSGTGTGELFF. CDR3 sequence (DNA): TGTGCCAGTAGTACTAAGAGCGGGACGGGCACCGGGGAGCTGTTTTTT. The V and J genes are TRBV19 and TRBJ2-2; 7 nucleotides agree with TRBD2. In germline, CDR1 is LNHDA, CDR2 SQIVND (reference sequence). The ends lost 4 bases at V and 4 bases at J; junction bases unmatched: 9. The CDR3 length is 16 residues. Full variable domain (missing parts from reference TRBV19 and TRBJ2-2): DGGITQSPKYLFRKEGQNVTLSCEQNLNHDAMYWYRQDPGQGLRLIYYSQIVNDFQKGDIAEGYSVSREKKESFPLTVTSAQKNPTAFYLCASSTKSGTGTGELFFGEGSRLTVL.